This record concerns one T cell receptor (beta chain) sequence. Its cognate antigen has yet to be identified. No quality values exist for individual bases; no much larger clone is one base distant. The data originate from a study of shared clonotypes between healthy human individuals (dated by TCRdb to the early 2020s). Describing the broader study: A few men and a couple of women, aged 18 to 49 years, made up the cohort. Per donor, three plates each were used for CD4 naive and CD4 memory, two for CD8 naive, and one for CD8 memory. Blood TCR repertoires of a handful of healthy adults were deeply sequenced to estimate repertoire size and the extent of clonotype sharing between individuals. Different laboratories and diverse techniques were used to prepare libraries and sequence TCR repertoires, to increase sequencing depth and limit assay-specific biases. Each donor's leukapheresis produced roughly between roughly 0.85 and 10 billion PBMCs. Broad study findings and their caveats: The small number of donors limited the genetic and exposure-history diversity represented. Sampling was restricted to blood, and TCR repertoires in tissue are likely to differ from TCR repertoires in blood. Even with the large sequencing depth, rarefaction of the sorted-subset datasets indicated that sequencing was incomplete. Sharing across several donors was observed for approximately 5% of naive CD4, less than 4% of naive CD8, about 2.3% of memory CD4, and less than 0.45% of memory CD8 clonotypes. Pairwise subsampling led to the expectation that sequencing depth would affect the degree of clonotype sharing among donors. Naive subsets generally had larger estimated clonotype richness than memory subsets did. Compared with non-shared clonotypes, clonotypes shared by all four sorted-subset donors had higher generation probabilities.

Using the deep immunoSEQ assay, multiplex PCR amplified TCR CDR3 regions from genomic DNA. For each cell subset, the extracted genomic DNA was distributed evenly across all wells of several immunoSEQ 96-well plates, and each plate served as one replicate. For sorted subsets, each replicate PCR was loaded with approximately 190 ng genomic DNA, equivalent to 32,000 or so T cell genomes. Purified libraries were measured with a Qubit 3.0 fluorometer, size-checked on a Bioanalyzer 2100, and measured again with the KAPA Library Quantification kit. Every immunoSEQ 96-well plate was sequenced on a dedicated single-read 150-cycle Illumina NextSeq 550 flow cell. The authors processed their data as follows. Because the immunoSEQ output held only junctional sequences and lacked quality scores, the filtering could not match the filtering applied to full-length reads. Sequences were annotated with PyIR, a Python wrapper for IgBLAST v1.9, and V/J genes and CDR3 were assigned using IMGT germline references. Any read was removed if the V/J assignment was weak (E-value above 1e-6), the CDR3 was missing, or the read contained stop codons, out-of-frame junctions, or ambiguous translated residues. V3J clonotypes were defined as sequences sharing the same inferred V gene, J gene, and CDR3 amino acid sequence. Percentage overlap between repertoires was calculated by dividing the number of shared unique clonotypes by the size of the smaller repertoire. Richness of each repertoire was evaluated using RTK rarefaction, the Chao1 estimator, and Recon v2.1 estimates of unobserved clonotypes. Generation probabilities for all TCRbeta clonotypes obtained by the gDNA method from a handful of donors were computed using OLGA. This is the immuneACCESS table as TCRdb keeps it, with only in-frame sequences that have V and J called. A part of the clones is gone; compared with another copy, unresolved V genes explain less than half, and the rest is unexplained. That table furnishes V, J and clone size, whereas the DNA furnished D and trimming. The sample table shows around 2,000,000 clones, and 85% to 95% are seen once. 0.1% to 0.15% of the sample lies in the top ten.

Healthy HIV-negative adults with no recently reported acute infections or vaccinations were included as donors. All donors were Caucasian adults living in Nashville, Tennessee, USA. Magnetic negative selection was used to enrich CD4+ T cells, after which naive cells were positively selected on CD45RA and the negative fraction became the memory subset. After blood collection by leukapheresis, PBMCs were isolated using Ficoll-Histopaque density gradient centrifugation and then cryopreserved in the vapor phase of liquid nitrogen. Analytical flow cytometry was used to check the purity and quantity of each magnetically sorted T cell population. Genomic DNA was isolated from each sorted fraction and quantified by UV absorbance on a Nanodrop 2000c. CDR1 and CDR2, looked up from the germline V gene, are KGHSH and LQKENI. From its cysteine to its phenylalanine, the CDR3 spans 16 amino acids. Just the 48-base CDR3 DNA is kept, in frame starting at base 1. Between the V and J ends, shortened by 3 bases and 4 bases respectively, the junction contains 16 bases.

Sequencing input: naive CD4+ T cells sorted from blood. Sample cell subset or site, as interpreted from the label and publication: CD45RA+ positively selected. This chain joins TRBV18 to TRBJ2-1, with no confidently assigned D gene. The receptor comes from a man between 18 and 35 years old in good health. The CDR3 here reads CASSPLPWGTYNEQFF. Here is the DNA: TGTGCCAGCTCACCTCTCCCTTGGGGTACGTACAATGAGCAGTTCTTC.